The 23 T cell receptor beta chains reported below all come from one sample, sequenced in a study of chemoradiotherapy in HPV16-positive cancers. Assay used: immunoSEQ multiplex PCR; TCRdb lists only in-frame clones, some missing. This table has roughly 2,100 clones, 80% to 90% appearing once. Specimen: tumor tissue, collected from a patient who underwent chemoradiotherapy. Receptors originate from a human donor with HPV-associated anogenital cancer.

The chain links TRBV6-5 to TRBJ1-1; 9 bases line up with TRBD1. CDR1 and CDR2 (germline): MNHEY, SVGAGI. The CDR3 runs 14 residues. Unmatched junction bases numbered 12, after V lost 11 bases and J lost 5 bases. In DNA form, the CDR3 reads TGTGCCGCCCAGGGACAGGGAAGGGGGACTGAAGCTTTCTTT. This codes for CAAQGQGRGTEAFF.

This chain uses TRBV7-8 with TRBJ2-7, with D possibly called TRBD1 or TRBD2 (5 bases each). This CDR3 comprises 16 residues. Germline CDR1 SGHVS, CDR2 FQNEAQ. The V gene lost 5 bases and the J gene lost 3 bases, with 20 bases spanning the gap. CDR3 nucleotide sequence: TGTGCCAGCAGCCTCTCCGGGACGCCAATGAACTACGAGCAGTACTTC. Its protein product is CASSLSGTPMNYEQYF.

This chain links TRBV19 with TRBJ2-5, with 8 bases that match TRBD2. CDR1 is LNHDA, CDR2 SQIVND, per germline (reference sequence). Trimming at V came to 7 bases and at J to 4 bases, leaving 14 bases not matched to a gene. This CDR3 is 16 amino acids long. CDR3 coding DNA: TGTGCCAGTAATACGGCGGGACTAGGGACGGCAGAGACCCAGTACTTC. Protein product: CASNTAGLGTAETQYF.

A few counts support this clone. The chain links TRBV14 to TRBJ2-7; either TRBD1 or TRBD2 may fit D (5 bases each). Looked up from germline, CDR1 is SGHDN and CDR2 is FVKESK. V gave up 0 bases and J gave up 3 bases, with 9 bases separating them. The CDR3 loop spans 14 amino acids. The CDR3 region has the DNA TGTGCCAGCAGCCAAGAGGGGGATCTCTACGAGCAGTACTTC. Translating gives CASSQEGDLYEQYF. Looking up the rest from reference TRBV14 and TRBJ2-7 gives the full variable domain: EAGVTQFPSHSVIEKGQTVTLRCDPISGHDNLYWYRRVMGKEIKFLLHFVKESKQDESGMPNNRFLAERTGGTYSTLKVQPAELEDSGVYFCASSQEGDLYEQYFGPGTRLTVT.

V gene TRBV14 combines with J gene TRBJ2-3, with TRBD2 identical over 8 bases. The CDR3 contains 16 residues. Germline CDR1 reads SGHDN; CDR2 reads FVKESK. With V trimmed by 4 bases and J by 6 bases, 12 bases remained unmatched. The CDR3 sequence: CASSPQFGTRSDTQYF. Written as DNA, the CDR3 is TGTGCCAGCAGCCCCCAATTCGGGACTAGATCGGATACGCAGTATTTT.

The chain carries TRBV6-1 and TRBJ1-4; a weak D match, TRBD1 (5 bases). The CDR3 has 14 residues. Looked up from germline, CDR1 is MNHNS and CDR2 is SASEGT. Trimming cost V 3 bases and J 6 bases, with 11 bases left between them. CDR3 sequence reads: CASSDQGGDEKLFF. The CDR3 region has the DNA TGTGCCAGCAGTGATCAGGGAGGGGATGAAAAACTGTTTTTT.

This clone was detected only once. This chain joins TRBV6-1 and TRBJ2-4; D is ambiguous. This CDR3 is 14 amino acids long. V dropped 7 bases and J dropped 0 bases, with 10 bases sitting between them. Germline V CDR1 and CDR2: MNHNS, SASEGT. The CDR3 DNA reads TGTGCCAGCAAAGTTTCCGTAGCCAAAAACATTCAGTACTTC. It translates to CASKVSVAKNIQYF.

The chain couples TRBV19 to TRBJ1-5; TRBD1 aligns across 11 bases. V lost 5 bases and J lost 5; bases outside the gene matches: 5. Germline-derived CDR1 and CDR2 are LNHDA and SQIVND (reference sequence). This CDR3 spans 15 amino acids. The CDR3 bases are TGTGCCAGTAGTTCCGGGACAGGGGGACATCAGCCCCAGCATTTT. It yields the protein CASSSGTGGHQPQHF.

The chain uses TRBV19 and TRBJ2-5; maybe TRBD1 (6 bases). V lost 5 bases and J lost 4, with 14 bases in between. CDR1 and CDR2 (germline): LNHDA, SQIVND (reference sequence). CDR3 size: 14 residues. The CDR3 protein is CASSPSLGGETQYF. The CDR3 region has the DNA TGTGCCAGTAGTCCATCATTAGGGGGAGAGACCCAGTACTTC.

V and J are TRBV5-6 and TRBJ1-1, with unresolved D. Germline loops: CDR1 SGHDT, CDR2 YYEEEE. Between the trimmed V and J ends, which lost 4 bases and 6 bases, there was a span of 13 bases. The CDR3 totals 13 residues. As DNA, the CDR3 is TGTGCCAGCAGCCCGAATCGGCGGGCTGAAGCTTTCTTT. Its translation: CASSPNRRAEAFF.

The chain uses TRBV2 and TRBJ2-7; 13 nucleotides align to TRBD2. J was trimmed by 6 bases and V by 6 bases; bases with no gene match: 8. Germline assignment: CDR1 SNHLY and CDR2 FYNNEI. The length of the CDR3 is 15 residues. CDR3 region: CASSPTRLAGGEQYF. The CDR3 region has the DNA TGTGCCAGCAGCCCTACCCGACTAGCGGGAGGCGAGCAGTACTTC.

The CDR3 loop is CASSHRKGGLTGEQFF. CDR3 bases: TGTGCCAGCAGCCACAGAAAGGGCGGACTTACGGGTGAGCAGTTCTTC. The chain links TRBV7-2 to TRBJ2-1; possibly TRBD2 for D (5 bases). V shed 5 bases and J shed 9 bases, with 23 bases lying between them. Germline lookup yields CDR1 SGHTA and CDR2 FQGNSA. The CDR3 covers 16 residues.

This clone was recorded only once. This chain uses TRBV19 with TRBJ2-5, with a possible D match to TRBD1 (6 bases). The germline V gene encodes CDR1 LNHDA and CDR2 SQIVND (reference sequence). Trimming pared 0 bases from V and 9 bases from J, leaving 11 bases between. The CDR3 contains 13 residues. The chain's CDR3 is CASSIDRQGSQYF. The DNA of the CDR3 is TGTGCCAGTAGTATAGATCGGCAGGGGTCCCAGTACTTC.

The chain combines TRBV7-3 with TRBJ2-1, with D perhaps matching TRBD2 (6 bases). The CDR3 spans 15 residues. Trimming stripped 2 bases from V and 4 bases from J, with 12 bases between. Per the germline V gene, CDR1 is SGHTA and CDR2 is FQGTGA. CDR3 DNA: TGTGCCAGCAGCTTAGGGACTGGACCGTACAATGAGCAGTTCTTC. Translation: CASSLGTGPYNEQFF.

The gene calls are TRBV6-1 and TRBJ1-6; D remains unclear. V was clipped by 2 bases and J by 0 bases, with 14 bases between them. The CDR3 is made up of 18 amino acids. Germline CDR1 is MNHNS and CDR2 is SASEGT. CDR3 bases: TGTGCCAGCAGTGAACACCACAAGGGAAGCTCCTATAATTCACCCCTCCACTTT. Protein product: CASSEHHKGSSYNSPLHF.

The rearrangement links TRBV7-2 to TRBJ2-5; the match to TRBD1 covers 8 bases. Germline CDR1 SGHTA, CDR2 FQGNSA. The CDR3 is 14 residues long. The V segment lost 4 bases and the J segment 5 bases; nucleotides outside the gene matches: 6. The CDR3 region is CASSSNRGMETQYF. CDR3 DNA sequence: TGTGCCAGCAGCTCAAACAGGGGGATGGAGACCCAGTACTTC.

This clone was recorded once. This chain joins TRBV6-6 and TRBJ2-1; 10 nucleotides match TRBD1. The junction had 4 bases not matched to a gene; V was cut back by 7 bases and J by 10 bases. From germline, CDR1 is MNHNY and CDR2 SVGAGI (reference sequence). CDR3 size: 12 residues. DNA for the CDR3: TGTGCCAGCATGAGACAGGGGGCCGAGCAGTTCTTC. It encodes CASMRQGAEQFF.

In DNA, the CDR3 is TGTGCCAGCAGCAAAGCTCGGACAGGGCAAGAGACCCAGTACTTC. As protein: CASSKARTGQETQYF. The gene calls are TRBV21-1 and TRBJ2-5; TRBD1 reflects the table's D call only, with no check against the DNA. TRBV21-1 has pseudogene status. CDR3 length: 15 residues.

This chain connects TRBV6-5 to TRBJ2-1, with D perhaps TRBD1 (6 bases). The V end lost 6 bases, the J end lost 5 bases, and 17 bases lay between the germline ends. Germline-derived CDR1 and CDR2 are MNHEY and SVGAGI. The CDR3 runs to 15 residues. CDR3 amino acids: CASRHSKTGDNEQFF. The CDR3 DNA follows: TGTGCCAGCAGACATAGCAAGACAGGAGACAATGAGCAGTTCTTC.

J is TRBJ2-2 and V is TRBV6-6, with 7 bases aligning to TRBD1. The V gene end was trimmed by 11 bases and the J gene end by 2 bases; junction bases not matched to a gene: 5. The CDR3 sequence is 13 residues long. Germline V lookup: CDR1 MNHNY, CDR2 SVGAGI (reference sequence). CDR3 region: CAGRTGNTGELFF. In nucleotides, the CDR3 is TGTGCCGGCCGGACAGGCAACACCGGGGAGCTGTTTTTT.

V gene TRBV10-3 combines with J gene TRBJ2-3; D gene ambiguous. Trimming pared 9 bases from V and 6 bases from J, leaving 19 bases between. This CDR3 comprises 14 residues. From germline, CDR1 is ENHRY and CDR2 SYGVKD. The CDR3, as DNA: TGTGCCATACAACGCCTTTTTGAAGGTGATACGCAGTATTTT. Translation gives CAIQRLFEGDTQYF.

V is TRBV15 and J is TRBJ2-7; D remains unclear. Trimming stripped 5 bases from V and 0 bases from J, with 11 bases between. CDR1 is LNHNV and CDR2 is YYDKDF in the germline V gene (reference sequence). The CDR3 spans 14 residues. The CDR3 sequence: CATSPRRSSYEQYF. The DNA of the CDR3 is TGTGCCACCAGCCCCAGGCGGAGCTCCTACGAGCAGTACTTC. Filled out from reference TRBV15 and TRBJ2-7, the complete variable domain reads DAMVIQNPRYQVTQFGKPVTLSCSQTLNHNVMYWYQQKSSQAPKLLFHYYDKDFNNEADTPDNFQSRRPNTSFCFLDIRSPGLGDTAMYLCATSPRRSSYEQYFGPGTRLTVT.

CDR3 coding DNA: TGTGCCAGCAGCTTGACAGGGGGCACTTCAGATACGCAGTATTTT. This encodes CASSLTGGTSDTQYF. The chain carries TRBV5-4 and TRBJ2-3; 9 nucleotides align to TRBD1. Germline V gives CDR1 SGHNT, CDR2 YYREEE (reference sequence). The CDR3 is 15 amino acids. V lost 1 base, J lost 4 bases, and 4 bases stayed unmatched.